What follows are 17 T cell receptor beta chains derived from one specimen sequenced in a study of blood T cell repertoires in COVID-19. Assay: immunoSEQ multiplex PCR; the TCRdb copy retains only in-frame clones and omits some. The repertoire holds around 97,000 clones, with roughly four fifths as singletons. The source material was peripheral blood. These receptors were collected from a man between 65 and 85 years old with acute or convalescent COVID-19.

The V call is TRBV9, the J call TRBJ2-6; tentatively, D is TRBD1 (5 bases). Trimming left V 4 bases short and J 0 bases short, with 8 bases between. Per the germline V gene, CDR1 is SGDLS and CDR2 is YYNGEE. This CDR3 spans 15 amino acids. Written as DNA, the CDR3 is TGTGCCAGCAGCCTTCAGGGCTCTGGGGCCAACGTCCTGACTTTC. Amino acids: CASSLQGSGANVLTF. Full variable domain (rest looked up from reference TRBV9 and TRBJ2-6): DSGVTQTPKHLITATGQRVTLRCSPRSGDLSVYWYQQSLDQGLQFLIQYYNGEERAKGNILERFSAQQFPDLHSELNLSSLELGDSALYFCASSLQGSGANVLTFGAGSRLTVL.

The J gene is TRBJ2-3, the V gene TRBV10-3, with 11 positions matching TRBD2. V trimming: 5 bases; J trimming: 5 bases; junction bases outside the gene matches: 9. Germline CDR1 and CDR2: ENHRY and SYGVKD. There are 16 residues in the CDR3. CDR3 in DNA: TGTGCCATCAGTCAGTTAGCGGGGGGGCTATTAGATACGCAGTATTTT. It codes for CAISQLAGGLLDTQYF.

The V call is TRBV29-1, the J call TRBJ2-7, with a weak D call TRBD1 (6 bases). Germline CDR1 reads SQVTM; CDR2 reads ANQGSEA. The CDR3 is 12 amino acids. V lost 6 bases to trimming and J lost 2 bases, with 11 bases between them. This CDR3 is CSVGRQAYEQYF. In nucleotides, the CDR3 is TGCAGCGTGGGGAGACAGGCCTACGAGCAGTACTTC.

The chain's CDR3 is CASSLWQAPLHF. CDR3 DNA: TGTGCCAGCAGCTTATGGCAGGCGCCCCTCCACTTT. V gene TRBV7-6 combines with J gene TRBJ1-6, with no clear D. CDR1 and CDR2 from the germline V gene are SGHVS and FNYEAQ. V lost 2 bases and J 13 bases, leaving 9 bases between the germline ends. CDR3 length: 12 amino acids.

The rearrangement uses TRBV7-3 and TRBJ2-3; the match to TRBD2 covers 8 bases. The V and J ends lost 5 bases and 3 bases, in that order; junction bases with no gene match: 7. The CDR3 covers 15 residues. Germline loops: CDR1 SGHTA, CDR2 FQGTGA. The CDR3 protein is CASSEQRGWTDTQYF. As DNA, the CDR3 is TGTGCCAGCAGCGAGCAGCGGGGGTGGACAGATACGCAGTATTTT.

This chain joins TRBV30 and TRBJ1-6; TRBD1 agrees at 7 bases. Losses at the gene ends were 3 bases for V and 14 bases for J; bases not matched to a gene: 16. Germline values: CDR1 GTSNPN, CDR2 SVGIG (reference sequence). The CDR3 covers 15 residues. CDR3 sequence: CAWRAAGQNILALHF. As DNA, the CDR3 is TGTGCCTGGAGGGCCGCGGGACAGAATATCTTGGCCCTCCACTTT.

This chain links TRBV5-3 with TRBJ1-3; D not certain. TRBV5-3 belongs to the ORF category, with a function that is uncertain. V dropped 0 bases and J dropped 3 bases, with 10 bases sitting between them. CDR3 length: 15 residues. The CDR3 DNA follows: TGTGCCAGAAGCTTGGGATGGGCGGGTGGAAACACCATATATTTT. Encoded protein: CARSLGWAGGNTIYF.

The chain recombines TRBV2 with TRBJ1-2; perhaps TRBD1 as D (6 bases). The V end was cut by 7 bases, the J end by 6 bases, with 12 bases between. This CDR3 region has 12 residues. Germline V gives CDR1 SNHLY, CDR2 FYNNEI. CDR3 loop: CASNRDMDGYTF. The CDR3 DNA follows: TGTGCCAGCAACCGGGACATGGATGGCTACACCTTC.

This chain joins TRBV6-5 and TRBJ2-7; 9 bases line up with TRBD1. V was clipped by 10 bases and J by 3 bases; unmatched bases: 4. The germline gives CDR1 MNHEY, CDR2 SVGAGI. This CDR3 spans 12 amino acids. CDR3 sequence (DNA): TGTGCCATTACAGGGGGCCTCTACGAGCAGTACTTC. As protein: CAITGGLYEQYF.

V usage is TRBV18 and J usage is TRBJ2-7; 7 bases map to TRBD1. V trimming: 3 bases; J trimming: 5 bases; junction bases outside the gene matches: 7. This CDR3 is built from 14 residues. The germline V gene encodes CDR1 KGHSH and CDR2 LQKENI. The CDR3 loop is CASSPVQGVNEQYF. As DNA, the CDR3 is TGTGCCAGCTCACCGGTGCAGGGGGTCAACGAGCAGTACTTC.

The chain is built from TRBV28 and TRBJ2-5; 7 nucleotides line up with TRBD1. The CDR3 is made up of 14 amino acids. Trimming cost V 7 bases and J 0 bases; bases outside gene matches: 5. Per the germline V gene, CDR1 is MDHEN and CDR2 is SYDVKM. The chain's CDR3 is CASTSGTDQETQYF. The CDR3 bases are TGTGCCAGCACCTCCGGGACAGACCAAGAGACCCAGTACTTC.

This chain joins TRBV11-2 and TRBJ2-7; 7 bases map to TRBD1. Trimming at V came to 2 bases and at J to 4 bases, leaving 5 bases not matched to a gene. The CDR3 has 14 residues. The germline V gene encodes CDR1 SGHAT and CDR2 FQNNGV. Here the CDR3 DNA reads TGTGCCAGCAGCTTAAGTCAGGGGGTATACGAGCAGTACTTC. As protein: CASSLSQGVYEQYF.

In nucleotides, the CDR3 is TGTGCCAGCAGGTGGACAGCATTAGACGAGCAGTACTTC. It is translated as CASRWTALDEQYF. The chain couples TRBV5-8 to TRBJ2-7, with D possibly TRBD1 on 6 matching bases. Trimming stripped 5 bases from V and 5 bases from J, with 14 bases between. Germline V CDR1 and CDR2: SGHTS, YDEGEE. This CDR3 is built from 13 residues.

The chain recombines TRBV30 with TRBJ1-3; D uncertain. Germline CDR1 GTSNPN, CDR2 SVGIG (reference sequence). This CDR3 contains 13 residues. Trimming stripped 5 bases from V and 0 bases from J, with 8 bases between. The CDR3 DNA sequence: TGTGCCTGGGAACAAAACTCTGGAAACACCATATATTTT. Translated: CAWEQNSGNTIYF.

This clone was seen more than once but under ten times. This chain links TRBV7-2 with TRBJ2-1, with TRBD2 identical over 8 bases. J was trimmed by 4 bases and V by 3 bases; bases with no gene match: 2. This CDR3 is 14 amino acids long. Looked up from germline, CDR1 is SGHTA and CDR2 is FQGNSA. CDR3 amino acids: CASSLGLGYNEQFF. The CDR3 DNA sequence: TGTGCCAGCAGCTTGGGACTAGGGTACAATGAGCAGTTCTTC.

The rearrangement links TRBV28 to TRBJ1-1, with 9 bases matching TRBD1. V trimming: 5 bases; J trimming: 4 bases; junction bases outside the gene matches: 8. Germline lookup yields CDR1 MDHEN and CDR2 SYDVKM. The CDR3 has 15 amino acids. This CDR3 reads CASSSSGTGSTEAFF. Written as DNA, the CDR3 is TGTGCCAGCAGTAGCTCCGGGACAGGGTCCACTGAAGCTTTCTTT.

This chain links TRBV7-2 with TRBJ2-3; D unclear. This CDR3 region has 13 residues. The germline V and J ends were trimmed by 4 bases and 4 bases, with 9 bases remaining between them. In germline, CDR1 is SGHTA, CDR2 FQGNSA. DNA for the CDR3: TGTGCCAGCAGCTCCTCCCAGGCAGATACGCAGTATTTT. This gives the protein CASSSSQADTQYF.